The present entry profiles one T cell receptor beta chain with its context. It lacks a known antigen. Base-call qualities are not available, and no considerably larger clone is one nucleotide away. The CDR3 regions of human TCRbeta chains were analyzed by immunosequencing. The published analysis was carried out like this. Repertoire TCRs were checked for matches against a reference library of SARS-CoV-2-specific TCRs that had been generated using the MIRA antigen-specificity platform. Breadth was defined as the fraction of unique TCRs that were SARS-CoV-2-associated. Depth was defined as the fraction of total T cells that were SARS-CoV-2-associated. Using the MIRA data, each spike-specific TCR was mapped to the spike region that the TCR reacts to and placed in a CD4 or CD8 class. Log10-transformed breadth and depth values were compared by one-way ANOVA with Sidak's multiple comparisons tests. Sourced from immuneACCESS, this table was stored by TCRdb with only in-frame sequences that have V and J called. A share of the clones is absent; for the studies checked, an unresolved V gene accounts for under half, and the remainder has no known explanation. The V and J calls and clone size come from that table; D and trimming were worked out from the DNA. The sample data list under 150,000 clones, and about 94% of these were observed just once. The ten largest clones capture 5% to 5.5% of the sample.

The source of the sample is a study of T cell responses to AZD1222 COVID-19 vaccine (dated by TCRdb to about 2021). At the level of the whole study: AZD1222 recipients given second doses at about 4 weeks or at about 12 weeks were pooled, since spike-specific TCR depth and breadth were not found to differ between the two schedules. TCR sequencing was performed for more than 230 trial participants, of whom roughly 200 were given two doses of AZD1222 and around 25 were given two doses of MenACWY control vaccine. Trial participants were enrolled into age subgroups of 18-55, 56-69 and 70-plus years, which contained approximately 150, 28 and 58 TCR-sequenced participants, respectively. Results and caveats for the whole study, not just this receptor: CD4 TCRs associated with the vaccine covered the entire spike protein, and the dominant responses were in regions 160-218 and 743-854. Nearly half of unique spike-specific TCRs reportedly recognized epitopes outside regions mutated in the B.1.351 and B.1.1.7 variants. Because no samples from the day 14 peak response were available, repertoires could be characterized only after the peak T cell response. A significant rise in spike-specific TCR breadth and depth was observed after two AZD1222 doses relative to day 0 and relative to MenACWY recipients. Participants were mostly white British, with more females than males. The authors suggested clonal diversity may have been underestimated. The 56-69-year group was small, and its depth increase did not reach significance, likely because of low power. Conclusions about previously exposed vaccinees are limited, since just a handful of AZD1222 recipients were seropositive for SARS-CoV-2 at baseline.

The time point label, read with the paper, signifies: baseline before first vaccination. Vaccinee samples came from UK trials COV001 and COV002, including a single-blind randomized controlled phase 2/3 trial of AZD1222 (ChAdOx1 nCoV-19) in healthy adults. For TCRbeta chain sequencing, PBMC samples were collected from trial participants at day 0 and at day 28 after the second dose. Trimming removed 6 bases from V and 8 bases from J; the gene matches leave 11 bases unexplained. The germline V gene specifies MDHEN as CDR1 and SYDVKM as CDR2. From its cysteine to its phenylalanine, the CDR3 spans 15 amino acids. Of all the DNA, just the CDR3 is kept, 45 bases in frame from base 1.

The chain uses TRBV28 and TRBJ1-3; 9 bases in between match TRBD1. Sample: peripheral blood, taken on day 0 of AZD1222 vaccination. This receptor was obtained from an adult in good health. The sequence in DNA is TGTGCCAGCAGCATAGGGGACAGGGTTTTGGACACCATATATTTT. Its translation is CASSIGDRVLDTIYF.